This T cell receptor (beta chain) is drawn from a study of control samples from healthy donors and cancer patients. Per the germline V gene, CDR1 is SEHNR and CDR2 is FQNEAQ (reference sequence). This CDR3 has 15 residues. The germline V and J ends were trimmed by 5 bases and 0 bases, with 14 bases remaining between them. TCRdb keeps only in-frame clones here, not all; method: immunoSEQ multiplex PCR. The sample yields about 98,000 clones, 82% seen once. The source of this sequence is a man aged 55 to 70 in good health. Source material: blood. V and J are TRBV7-9 and TRBJ2-7; TRBD2 might be the D (5 bases). The CDR3 region has the DNA TGTGCCAGCAGCCCACCCGGGGTACTCTCCTACGAGCAGTACTTC. This codes for CASSPPGVLSYEQYF.